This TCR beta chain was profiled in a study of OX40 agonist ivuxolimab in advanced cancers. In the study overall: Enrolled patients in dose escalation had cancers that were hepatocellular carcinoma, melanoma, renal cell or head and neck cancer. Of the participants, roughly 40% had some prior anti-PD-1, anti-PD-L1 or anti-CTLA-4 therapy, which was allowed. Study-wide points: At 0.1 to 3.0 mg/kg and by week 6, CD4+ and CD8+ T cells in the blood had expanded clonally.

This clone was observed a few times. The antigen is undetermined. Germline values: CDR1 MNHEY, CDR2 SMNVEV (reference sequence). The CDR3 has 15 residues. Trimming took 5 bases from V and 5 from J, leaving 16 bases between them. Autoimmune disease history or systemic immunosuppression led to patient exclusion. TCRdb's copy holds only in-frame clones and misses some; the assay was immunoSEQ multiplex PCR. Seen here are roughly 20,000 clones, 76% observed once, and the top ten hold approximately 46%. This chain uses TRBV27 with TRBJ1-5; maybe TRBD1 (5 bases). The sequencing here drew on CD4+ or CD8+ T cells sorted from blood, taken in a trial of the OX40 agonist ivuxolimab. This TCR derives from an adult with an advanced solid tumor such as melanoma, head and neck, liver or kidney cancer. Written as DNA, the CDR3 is TGTGCCAGCAGTCCCCTTCGACAGCGGGATCAGCCCCAGCATTTT. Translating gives CASSPLRQRDQPQHF.